This TCR beta chain was captured in a study of vaccination and CD4 T cells after COVID-19. Remarks on this clonotype: Antigen: not known.

An Oncomine TCR Beta short-read assay was used to sequence the DNA from cultured CD4+ T cells. TCRdb passed the PCR reads through MiXCR, listing each CDR3 protein once. The sample has 7,000 to 10,000 distinct CDR3 sequences, 40% to 50% seen once. The treatment is: roughly 11-day PBMC culture with coronavirus spike peptide pools or control peptides (ViraFEST assay). Samples of CD4+ T cells were obtained from the unexposed donor before the COVID-19 pandemic (2011-2018). Sequences were obtained from CD4+ T cells from blood, cultured in vitro. The source of this sequence is a human donor in good health.

The CDR3 coding sequence is TGTGCCAGCAGCTTAATGGGCGCAACCTACGAGCAGTACTTC. This translates into CASSLMGATYEQYF. The V gene is TRBV5-5, the J gene TRBJ2-7; D gene uncertain. Germline loops: CDR1 SGHKS, CDR2 YYEKEE (reference sequence). The CDR3 is made up of 14 amino acids. Trimming took 2 bases from V and 2 from J, leaving 11 bases between them.